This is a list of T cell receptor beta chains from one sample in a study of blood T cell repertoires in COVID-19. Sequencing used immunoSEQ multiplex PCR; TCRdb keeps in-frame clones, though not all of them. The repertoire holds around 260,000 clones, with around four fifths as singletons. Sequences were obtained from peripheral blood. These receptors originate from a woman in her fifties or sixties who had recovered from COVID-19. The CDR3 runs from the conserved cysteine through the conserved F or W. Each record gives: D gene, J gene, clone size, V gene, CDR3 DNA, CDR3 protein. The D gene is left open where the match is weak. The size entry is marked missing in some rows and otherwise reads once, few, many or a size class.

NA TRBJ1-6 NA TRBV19 TGTGCCAGTAGTATTTTGGAGTGGGAGTCACCCCTCCACTTT CASSILEWESPLHF
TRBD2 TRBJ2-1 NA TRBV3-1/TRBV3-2 TGTGCCAGCAGCCCTTCGACTAGCGGGGGGAGAAATGAGCAGTTCTTC CASSPSTSGGRNEQFF
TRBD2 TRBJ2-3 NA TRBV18 TGTGCCAGCTCACCGACTAGCGGGGGGGCCGGTGATACGCAGTATTTT CASSPTSGGAGDTQYF
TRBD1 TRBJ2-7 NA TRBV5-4 TGTGCCAGCAGCTTGGAATCAGGGGGCTTGAACGAGCAGTACTTC CASSLESGGLNEQYF
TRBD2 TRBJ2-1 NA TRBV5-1 TGCGCCAGCAGCTTGGGTCTTCTAGCGGGGATCTACAATGAGCAGTTCTTC CASSLGLLAGIYNEQFF
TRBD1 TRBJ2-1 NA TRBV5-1 TGCGCCAGCACTTCCGGGACAGTTGGGCCTGAGCAGTTCTTC CASTSGTVGPEQFF
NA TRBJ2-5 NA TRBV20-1 TGCAGTGCTCCCAGGGGAGAGACCCAGTACTTC CSAPRGETQYF
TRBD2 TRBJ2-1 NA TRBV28 TGTGCCGTGACTAGCGGGGGGATCTACAATGAGCAGTTCTTC CAVTSGGIYNEQFF
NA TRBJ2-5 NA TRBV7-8 TGTGCCAGCAGCTCGAGTGGGGGCCGGTTGGAGACCCAGTACTTC CASSSSGGRLETQYF
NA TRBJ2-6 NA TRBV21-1 TGTGCCAGCAGCAAAGGATTAGGGGGACACCACTCTGGGGCCAACGTCCTGACTTTC CASSKGLGGHHSGANVLTF
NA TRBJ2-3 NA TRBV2 TGTGCCAGCAGTGGGGGGCCTAGTTTGACAGATACGCAGTATTTT CASSGGPSLTDTQYF
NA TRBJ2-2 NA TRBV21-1 TGTGCCAGCAGCAAAGCGCCAGCTTTAGGTAGCGGGAGGGCCGGCACCGGGGAGCTGTTTTTT CASSKAPALGSGRAGTGELFF
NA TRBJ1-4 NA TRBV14 TGTGCCAGCAGCCAAGATTCTGGGCACGCTAATGAAAAACTGTTTTTT CASSQDSGHANEKLFF
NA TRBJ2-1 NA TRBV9 TGTGCCAGTGGAGAATACAATGAGCAGTTCTTC CASGEYNEQFF
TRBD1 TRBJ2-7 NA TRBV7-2 TGTGCCAGCAGCCCCTGGACAGGGCGGTCCTACGAGCAGTACTTC CASSPWTGRSYEQYF
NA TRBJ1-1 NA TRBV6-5 TGTGCCAGCAGTTACCCCCCGGTAGGGGGGGATGAAGCTTTCTTT CASSYPPVGGDEAFF
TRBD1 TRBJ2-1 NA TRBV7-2 TGTGCCAGCAGCTCCAGGCAGGGGGCCCACAATGAGCAGTTCTTC CASSSRQGAHNEQFF
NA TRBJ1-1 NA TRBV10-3 TGTGCCTCAAAGAACAGTGAGAACACTGAAGCTTTCTTT CASKNSENTEAFF
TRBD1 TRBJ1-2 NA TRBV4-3 TGCGCCAGCAGCCAGCTAACAGGGGCGGGCTTCCATAACTATGGCTACACCTTC CASSQLTGAGFHNYGYTF
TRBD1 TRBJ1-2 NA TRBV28 TGTGCCAGCAGCTCAGGACAGGGGGACTATGGCTACACCTTC CASSSGQGDYGYTF
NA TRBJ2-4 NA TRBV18 TGTGCCAGCGCCGTCGACAGACAAAACATTCAGTACTTC CASAVDRQNIQYF
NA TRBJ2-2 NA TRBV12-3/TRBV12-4 TGTGCCAGCAGTCGGGACACCGGGGAGCTGTTTTTT CASSRDTGELFF
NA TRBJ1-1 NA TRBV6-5 TGTGCCAGCAGTCGACAGGCGTCTGAAGCTTTCTTT CASSRQASEAFF
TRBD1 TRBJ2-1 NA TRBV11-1 TGTGCCAGCAGCTCGCAGGACAGGAATTACAATGAGCAGTTCTTC CASSSQDRNYNEQFF
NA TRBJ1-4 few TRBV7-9 TGTGCCAGCAGCCCCGGGACATCTCCGTCAGAAAAACTGTTTTTT CASSPGTSPSEKLFF
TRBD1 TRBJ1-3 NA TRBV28 TGTGCCAGCAATCCAGGGGGCGCTTCTATGAACACCATATATTTT CASNPGGASMNTIYF
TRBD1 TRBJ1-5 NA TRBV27 TGTGCCAGCAGGTACAGGGGAAATCAGCCCCAGCATTTT CASRYRGNQPQHF
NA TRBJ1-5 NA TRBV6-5 TGTGTCGTCGGGGCAGGGGTCAGCAATCAGCCCCAGCATTTT CVVGAGVSNQPQHF
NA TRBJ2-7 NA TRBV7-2 TGTGCCAGCAGCAAGTGGGTGGGGGGCTCCTACGAGCAGTACTTC CASSKWVGGSYEQYF
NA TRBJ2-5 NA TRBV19 TGTGCCAGTAGTATAGGAGCGCCTTTACAAGAGACCCAGTACTTC CASSIGAPLQETQYF
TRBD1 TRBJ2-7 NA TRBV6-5 TGTGCCAGCAGTTACGCGAGAACAGGGGTCGAGCAGTACTTC CASSYARTGVEQYF
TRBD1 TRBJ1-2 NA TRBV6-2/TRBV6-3 TGTGCCAGCAGCTCAACAGGGGGCTTTGGCTACACCTTC CASSSTGGFGYTF
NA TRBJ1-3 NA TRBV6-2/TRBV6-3 TGTGCCAGCAGTTACGGAGGGGCCTCTGGAAACACCATATATTTT CASSYGGASGNTIYF
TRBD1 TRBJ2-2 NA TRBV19 TGTGCCAGTCTTGGACAGGGACGGAACACCGGGGAGCTGTTTTTT CASLGQGRNTGELFF
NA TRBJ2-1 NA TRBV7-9 TGTGCCAGCAGCCACGGGGGAGAGGATGAGCAGTTCTTC CASSHGGEDEQFF
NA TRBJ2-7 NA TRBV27 TGTGCCAGCAGTTTCTCCGGGGGTGAGCAGTACTTC CASSFSGGEQYF
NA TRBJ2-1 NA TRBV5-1 TGCGCCAGCAAGACTGGCAATGAGCAGTTCTTC CASKTGNEQFF
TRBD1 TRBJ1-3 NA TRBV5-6 TGTGCCAGCAGCCGGGACAGGGTCCCTGGAAACACCATATATTTT CASSRDRVPGNTIYF
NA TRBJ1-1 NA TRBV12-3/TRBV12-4 TGTGCCGTTGGTGGACACTCGAACACTGAAGCTTTCTTT CAVGGHSNTEAFF
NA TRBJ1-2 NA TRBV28 TGTGCCAGCAGTTCCGGAGGTAACTATGGCTACACCTTC CASSSGGNYGYTF
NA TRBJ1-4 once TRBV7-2 TGTGCCAGCAGCTTGGACAGTAAAAATGAAAAACTGTTTTTT CASSLDSKNEKLFF